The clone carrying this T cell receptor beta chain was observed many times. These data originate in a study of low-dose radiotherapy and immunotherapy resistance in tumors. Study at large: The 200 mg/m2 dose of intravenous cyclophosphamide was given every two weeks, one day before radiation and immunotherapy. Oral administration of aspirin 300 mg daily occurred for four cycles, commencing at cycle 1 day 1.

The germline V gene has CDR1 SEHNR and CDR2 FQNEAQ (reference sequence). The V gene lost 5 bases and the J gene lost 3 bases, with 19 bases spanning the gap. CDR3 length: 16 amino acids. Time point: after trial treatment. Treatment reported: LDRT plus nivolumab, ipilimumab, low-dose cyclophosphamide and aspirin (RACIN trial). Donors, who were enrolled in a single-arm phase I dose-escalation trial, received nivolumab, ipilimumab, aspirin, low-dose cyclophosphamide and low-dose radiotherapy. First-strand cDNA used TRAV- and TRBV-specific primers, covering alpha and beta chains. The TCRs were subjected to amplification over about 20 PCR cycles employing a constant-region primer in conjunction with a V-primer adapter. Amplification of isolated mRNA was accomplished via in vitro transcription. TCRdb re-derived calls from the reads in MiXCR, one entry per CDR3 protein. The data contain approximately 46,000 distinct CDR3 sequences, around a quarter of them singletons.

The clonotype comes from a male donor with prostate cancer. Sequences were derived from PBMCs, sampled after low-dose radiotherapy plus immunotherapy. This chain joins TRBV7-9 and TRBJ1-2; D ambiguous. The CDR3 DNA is TGTGCCAGCAGCACCACGGACTTAATAGTGGACTATGGCTACACCTTC. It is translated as CASSTTDLIVDYGYTF.